Listed here are 21 T cell receptor beta chains from one sample, sequenced in a study of PD-1 blockade in classical Hodgkin lymphoma. Some clones are missing from TCRdb's copy, which holds only in-frame ones; the method was immunoSEQ multiplex PCR. The sample gives 15,000 to 20,000 clones, about 80% of which show up once; roughly 4.5% is in the top ten. Brentuximab vedotin exposure varied, and every patient relapsed after autologous stem cell transplantation. Source: peripheral blood mononuclear cells (PBMCs), taken at baseline. Receptors originate from a human donor with classical Hodgkin lymphoma.

The rearrangement links TRBV5-1 to TRBJ2-1; TRBD2 matches 11 bases. The CDR3 contains 16 residues. CDR1 and CDR2 from the germline V gene are SGHRS and YFSETQ. The V segment lost 2 bases and the J segment 4 bases; nucleotides outside the gene matches: 5. CDR3 coding DNA: TGCGCCAGCAGCTTAACTAGCGGGGGAGCGTACAATGAGCAGTTCTTC. This gives the protein CASSLTSGGAYNEQFF.

CDR3 bases: TGTGCCAGCAGTATAGCGGGGGGAACCGGGGAGCTGTTTTTT. Its protein is CASSIAGGTGELFF. The chain is built from TRBV7-2 and TRBJ2-2, with 10 bases aligning to TRBD2. Germline assignment: CDR1 SGHTA and CDR2 FQGNSA. The length of the CDR3 is 14 residues. Trimming took 6 bases from V and 5 from J; bases not matched to a gene: 3.

The rearrangement links TRBV28 to TRBJ1-6; D possibly corresponds to TRBD1 (6 bases). V was cut by 1 base and J by 4 bases, with 23 bases left in between. Germline V gene lookup returns CDR1 MDHEN and CDR2 SYDVKM. The CDR3 length is 20 residues. The CDR3 spells CASSLSLRQDGGSYNSPLHF. The CDR3 coding sequence is TGTGCCAGCAGTTTATCCCTCAGACAGGACGGCGGTTCTTATAATTCACCCCTCCACTTT.

The chain joins TRBV6-6 to TRBJ1-3; D is undetermined. The CDR3 runs 16 residues. Trimming took 7 bases from V and 0 from J, leaving 16 bases between them. In germline, CDR1 is MNHNY, CDR2 SVGAGI (reference sequence). The DNA for the CDR3 is TGTGCCAGCAACCCCTCCCCCTCCCGCTCTGGAAACACCATATATTTT. Its translation: CASNPSPSRSGNTIYF.

This clone was seen a handful of times. V usage is TRBV4-1 and J usage is TRBJ1-2, with TRBD1 matching 8 bases. Germline V gene sequence: CDR1 MGHRA, CDR2 YSYEKL. Germline trimming cut 6 bases from V and 4 bases from J; bases unmatched to any gene: 10. The CDR3 runs to 15 residues. The CDR3 DNA follows: TGCGCCAGCAGTTCCCCGGACAGGGCGGTCTATGGCTACACCTTC. It translates to CASSSPDRAVYGYTF.

This rearrangement joins TRBV9 to TRBJ2-1, with 12 bases matching TRBD2. CDR1 and CDR2 (germline): SGDLS, YYNGEE. J was trimmed by 0 bases and V by 1 base; bases with no gene match: 20. The CDR3 is 23 residues long. The DNA for the CDR3 is TGTGCCAGCAGCGTAACCCCCCCCCGCGGGACTAGCGGGCTGGGGAGCTCCTACAATGAGCAGTTCTTC. Protein product: CASSVTPPRGTSGLGSSYNEQFF. The variable domain in full, with the rest retrieved from reference TRBV9 and TRBJ2-1, is DSGVTQTPKHLITATGQRVTLRCSPRSGDLSVYWYQQSLDQGLQFLIQYYNGEERAKGNILERFSAQQFPDLHSELNLSSLELGDSALYFCASSVTPPRGTSGLGSSYNEQFFGPGTRLTVL.

The genes are TRBV15 and TRBJ2-5; unclear D gene. V lost 6 bases to trimming and J lost 4 bases, with 12 bases between them. From germline, CDR1 is LNHNV and CDR2 YYDKDF (reference sequence). There are 13 residues in the CDR3. As DNA, the CDR3 is TGTGCCACCAGTCCAGGAGTACGAGAGACCCAGTACTTC. It yields the protein CATSPGVRETQYF. The complete variable domain, with remaining parts taken from reference TRBV15 and TRBJ2-5, reads DAMVIQNPRYQVTQFGKPVTLSCSQTLNHNVMYWYQQKSSQAPKLLFHYYDKDFNNEADTPDNFQSRRPNTSFCFLDIRSPGLGDTAMYLCATSPGVRETQYFGPGTRLLVL.

This clone was seen once. The gene calls are TRBV11-2 and TRBJ2-7; D gene unclear. Trimming removed 5 bases from V and 3 bases from J, with 5 bases in between. There are 11 residues in the CDR3. Germline CDR1 and CDR2: SGHAT and FQNNGV. The CDR3: CASSLYYEQYF. In DNA form, the CDR3 reads TGTGCCAGCAGCCTCTACTACGAGCAGTACTTC.

The chain carries TRBV9 and TRBJ2-2; tentative D call: TRBD2 (6 bases). The V end was cut by 0 bases, the J end by 6 bases, with 15 bases between. Per germline, CDR1 SGDLS and CDR2 YYNGEE. The CDR3 is 16 amino acids. The CDR3 sequence is CASSVAPAGAPGELFF. The CDR3 coding sequence is TGTGCCAGCAGCGTAGCCCCAGCGGGTGCCCCCGGGGAGCTGTTTTTT.

The chain recombines TRBV6-1 with TRBJ2-2; TRBD1 agrees at 8 bases. The CDR3 is 14 residues long. Germline V gene lookup returns CDR1 MNHNS and CDR2 SASEGT. The junction had 5 bases not matched to a gene; V was cut back by 8 bases and J by 3 bases. CDR3: CASLGQVHTGELFF. The CDR3 DNA is TGTGCCAGCCTGGGACAGGTCCACACCGGGGAGCTGTTTTTT.

This clone is termed medium-sized (0.01 to 0.1%). V and J are TRBV2 and TRBJ1-6; tentatively, D is TRBD1 (5 bases). The V gene lost 5 bases and the J gene lost 7 bases, with 9 bases spanning the gap. CDR1 is SNHLY and CDR2 is FYNNEI in the germline V gene. The CDR3 length is 13 residues. CDR3 sequence: CASSYGGNSPLHF. For the CDR3, the DNA is TGTGCCAGCAGTTACGGGGGGAATTCACCCCTCCACTTT.

The chain carries TRBV27 and TRBJ2-2, with D perhaps given as TRBD1 or TRBD2 (5 bases each). The CDR3 runs 15 residues. Germline V CDR1 and CDR2: MNHEY, SMNVEV (reference sequence). V was shortened by 8 bases and J by 0 bases, with 13 bases between the two germline ends. The CDR3 is CASRLGTANTGELFF. Written as DNA, the CDR3 is TGTGCCAGCCGGCTGGGGACGGCGAACACCGGGGAGCTGTTTTTT.

The rearrangement links TRBV27 to TRBJ2-6; D not certain. From germline, CDR1 is MNHEY and CDR2 SMNVEV (reference sequence). The CDR3 length is 16 residues. V lost 5 bases and J 0 bases, leaving 11 bases between the germline ends. The CDR3: CASSPTPGSGANVLTF. The CDR3 DNA reads as TGTGCCAGCAGTCCCACTCCAGGCTCTGGGGCCAACGTCCTGACTTTC.

The chain couples TRBV5-1 to TRBJ2-3; 8 bases fit TRBD2. CDR1 is SGHRS and CDR2 is YFSETQ in the germline V gene. V was pared by 4 bases and J by 0 bases, with 10 bases of the junction left unmatched. The CDR3 loop spans 17 amino acids. In nucleotides, the CDR3 is TGCGCCAGCAGCCCCAGGGGCGGGAGGACTAGCACAGATACGCAGTATTTT. The encoded protein is CASSPRGGRTSTDTQYF.

This clone was observed a handful of times. CDR3 nucleotides: TGTGCCAGCTCACCACCGGTCTCCACTGAAGCTTTCTTT. Its protein is CASSPPVSTEAFF. The V and J genes are TRBV18 and TRBJ1-1; D ambiguous. V was pared by 0 bases and J by 4 bases, with 6 bases between. The CDR3 covers 13 residues. Germline V CDR1 and CDR2: KGHSH, LQKENI.

This rearrangement joins TRBV25-1 to TRBJ2-1; D possibly matches TRBD1 or TRBD2 (5 bases each). Trimming took 3 bases from V and 4 from J, leaving 16 bases between them. Germline lookup yields CDR1 MGHDK and CDR2 SYGVNS. The CDR3 consists of 16 residues. CDR3 loop: CASSEIGLDRYNEQFF. CDR3 nucleotide sequence: TGTGCCAGCAGTGAGATCGGACTCGACAGATACAATGAGCAGTTCTTC.

The chain combines TRBV19 with TRBJ2-7; TRBD2 is a possible D gene (5 bases). The germline V gene encodes CDR1 LNHDA and CDR2 SQIVND (reference sequence). This CDR3 region has 12 residues. Deletions cut 8 bases from V and 3 bases from J, with 11 bases between. The CDR3 loop is CASRDRSYEQYF. CDR3 coding DNA: TGTGCCAGTCGGGATCGCAGCTACGAGCAGTACTTC.

The V and J genes are TRBV5-1 and TRBJ2-3; D perhaps matches TRBD2 (6 bases). This CDR3 has 15 amino acids. Trimming shortened V by 2 bases and J by 2 bases, and 12 bases separated the two germline ends. The V gene's germline CDR1 is SGHRS and CDR2 YFSETQ. The CDR3 DNA sequence: TGCGCCAGCAGCTTAGGGGACTCCTACACAGATACGCAGTATTTT. Encoded protein: CASSLGDSYTDTQYF.

The chain is built from TRBV11-3 and TRBJ2-3, with D perhaps TRBD2 (5 bases). Trimming left V 3 bases short and J 4 bases short, with 14 bases between. This CDR3 is 15 amino acids long. Germline V gene data show CDR1 as SGHNT and CDR2 as YENEEA. CDR3 in amino acids: CASSFSAATADTQYF. DNA for the CDR3: TGTGCCAGCAGCTTTTCAGCGGCCACCGCAGATACGCAGTATTTT.

V usage is TRBV11-2 and J usage is TRBJ2-2; 8 nucleotides align to TRBD2. CDR3 length equals 16 residues. Trimming removed 3 bases from V and 6 bases from J; junction bases left unmatched: 9. The germline CDR1 and CDR2 sequences are SGHAT and FQNNGV. CDR3 DNA sequence: TGTGCCAGCAGCTTCAGCGGGAGTTCGTCCTCCGGGGAGCTGTTTTTT. Its translation is CASSFSGSSSSGELFF.

The chain uses TRBV13 and TRBJ2-1; 8 bases are shared with TRBD2. The germline gives CDR1 PRHDT, CDR2 FYEKMQ (reference sequence). Trimming removed 5 bases from V and 7 bases from J; junction bases left unmatched: 7. The CDR3 sequence is 14 residues long. CDR3 DNA sequence: TGTGCCAGCAGCACAGCGGGACTAGGGAATGAGCAGTTCTTC. Translated, it gives CASSTAGLGNEQFF.